This TCR beta chain originates from a study of T cell repertoires in cytomegalovirus infection. TCRdb re-called the reads through MiXCR, storing one row per CDR3 protein. Of approximately 350,000 distinct CDR3 sequences listed, roughly a third are singletons. CDR3 size: 15 residues. Germline values: CDR1 LGHNA, CDR2 YSLEER. V was pared by 4 bases and J by 8 bases, with 18 bases between. The sample holds a few counts of this clonotype. Its specificity is not known. The specimen comprised cultured PBMCs, sampled from culture after CMV antigen stimulation. V usage is TRBV4-3 and J usage is TRBJ2-1; D is perhaps TRBD2 (6 bases). This clonotype originated in a human donor in good health (CMV status not recorded). Some clones in this sample may be carry-over from other donors' samples. CDR3 sequence: CASSPRLGGADEQFF. The CDR3, as DNA: TGCGCCAGCAGCCCCCGACTAGGCGGGGCAGATGAGCAGTTCTTC.